This TCR beta chain was observed in a study of blood T cell repertoires in COVID-19. TCRdb keeps only in-frame clones here, not all; method: immunoSEQ multiplex PCR. Of 200,000 to 250,000 clones in the sample, 84% were seen once. Germline V gene sequence: CDR1 SGHNT, CDR2 YENEEA. V was shortened by 5 bases and J by 13 bases, with 18 bases between the two germline ends. CDR3 size: 13 residues. The count of this clone is one. The sequence was obtained from a middle-aged woman who had recovered from COVID-19. Sequences were obtained from PBMCs or T cells enriched from blood (not recorded which). The chain recombines TRBV11-3 with TRBJ2-1; possible D gene TRBD1, 5 bases. The chain's CDR3 is CASSPHRRQGQFF. The CDR3 DNA sequence: TGTGCCAGCAGCCCCCACCGCAGGCAGGGCCAGTTCTTC.